This record looks at one TCR beta chain sequence and its context. What it recognizes is unknown. PCR involved 60 Vbeta and 13 Jbeta primers. Clones were sequenced by immunoSEQ multiplex PCR, and TCRdb holds only the in-frame ones, with some missing. Among under 100,000 clones listed, 76% were seen once. The CDR3 has 14 residues. Germline lookup yields CDR1 SGHDN and CDR2 FVKESK. This entry belongs to a study of cytomegalovirus exposure and HLA in healthy donors. Whole-study findings and limits: Researchers reportedly found TCR beta sequences accurately predicted most subjects' HLA-A and HLA-B alleles. Using a false discovery rate of 0.05, a later analysis showed that fewer than 20,000 TCR beta sequences were associated with HLA alleles. Many donors carried some public TCRs, although rarity characterized most TCR sequences. Highest at DRB1 and lowest at HLA-C, TCR association rates differed among HLA loci in a later analysis.

Material: PBMCs. The chain uses TRBV14 and TRBJ2-5; 9 bases fit TRBD1. The DNA end is more similar to TRBJ2-7, so the J call may be wrong. This TCR derives from a man between 35 and 55 years old in good health and CMV-seronegative. This CDR3 reads CASSDTGGGYEQYF. The CDR3 DNA follows: TGTGCCAGCAGCGACACAGGGGGCGGGTACGAGCAGTACTTC.